Listed below are T cell receptor beta chains from one sample, sequenced in a study of identical twins. TCRdb reprocessed the 5' RACE reads via MiXCR and lists one record per CDR3 protein. The table lists roughly 570,000 distinct CDR3 sequences, 9.5% to 10% of them singletons. The same data also went into a second study, on yellow fever vaccine responses in identical twins.

Material: PBMCs. These receptors were obtained from a woman between 18 and 29 years old in good health. Both conserved end residues are part of each CDR3. Fields, in order: V gene, clone size, J gene, D gene, CDR3 DNA, CDR3 protein. The D gene is left open where the match is weak. Clone sizes are given selectively: once, few, many, or a class where the clone is expanded.

TRBV3-1	few	TRBJ2-1	TRBD1	TGTGCCAGCAGCCAAGAAGGGACAGGGACTTACAATGAGCAGTTCTTC	CASSQEGTGTYNEQFF
TRBV20-1	many	TRBJ2-3	NA	TGCAGTGCGAGTGTCAGGGGTGGCACAGATACGCAGTATTTT	CSASVRGGTDTQYF
TRBV20-1	few	TRBJ1-4	NA	TGCAGTGCTAGAATGGGACACCTTGAAAAACTGTTTTTT	CSARMGHLEKLFF
TRBV7-2	few	TRBJ2-1	TRBD2	TGTGCCAGCACCCTATCCCTAGCGGGTGGTGCTGAGCAGTTCTTC	CASTLSLAGGAEQFF
TRBV7-2	few	TRBJ2-3	NA	TGTGCCAGCAGTCGTGACAAAGATACGCAGTATTTT	CASSRDKDTQYF
TRBV12-3/TRBV12-4	many	TRBJ2-2	NA	TGTGCCAGCAGCCCTGATTCTTCGAACACCGGGGAGCTGTTTTTT	CASSPDSSNTGELFF
TRBV7-3	few	TRBJ2-3	NA	TGTGCCAGCAGCCTTGGACTGTCACTGGATACGCAGTATTTT	CASSLGLSLDTQYF
TRBV7-9	few	TRBJ1-2	NA	TGTGCCAGCAGCCGCTTGACAGACCTCTATGGCTACACCTTC	CASSRLTDLYGYTF
TRBV18	NA	TRBJ2-5	TRBD2	TGTGCCAGCTCACCATTCCCGGCGGGGGAGCAAGAGACCCAGTACTTC	CASSPFPAGEQETQYF
TRBV12-3/TRBV12-4	many	TRBJ2-3	NA	TGTGCCAGCCAATTCGGGAGAAGCACAGATACGCAGTATTTT	CASQFGRSTDTQYF
TRBV7-3	few	TRBJ2-1	NA	TGTGCCAGCAGCTTAGGCCAGAGGGGGGCCTCGACTAGATATGAGCAGTTCTTC	CASSLGQRGASTRYEQFF
TRBV7-9	few	TRBJ1-2	NA	TGTGCCAGCAGCCCCAGTCCCCATACGGGCTATGGCTACACCTTC	CASSPSPHTGYGYTF
TRBV7-9	few	TRBJ2-7	NA	TGTGCCAGCAGCTCGAACCTAGACTACGAGCAGTACTTC	CASSSNLDYEQYF
TRBV21-1	many	TRBJ2-1	NA	TGTGCCAGCAGCAAAAGCGGGAGCTCCTACAATGAGCAGTTCTTC	CASSKSGSSYNEQFF
TRBV5-6	NA	TRBJ1-6	NA	TGTGCCAGCAGCGGTGGGGTGACCTATAATTCACCCCTCCACTTT	CASSGGVTYNSPLHF
TRBV6-5	NA	TRBJ2-1	NA	TGTGCCAGCAGTTACTCGGACGTTGATGAGCAGTTCTTC	CASSYSDVDEQFF